The sequence of this T cell receptor beta chain was determined in a study of blood T cell repertoires in COVID-19. Measured with immunoSEQ multiplex PCR; TCRdb has only the in-frame clones, and not every one. The sample includes about 150,000 clones, 80% seen only once; the top ten take roughly 0.52%. The CDR3 has 20 residues. V lost 4 bases and J 0 bases, leaving 25 bases between the germline ends. Looked up from germline, CDR1 is MNHEY and CDR2 is SMNVEV (reference sequence). Material: peripheral blood. This TCR derives from a man aged 60 to 75 with acute or convalescent COVID-19. This chain links TRBV27 with TRBJ2-1, with D perhaps matching TRBD2 (6 bases). The CDR3 region has the DNA TGTGCCAGCAGTTCCTTAACTAGCCTCTCAACTGGCAGCTCCTACAATGAGCAGTTCTTC. It codes for CASSSLTSLSTGSSYNEQFF.